A single sample gave rise to the 14 T cell receptor beta chains below, sequenced in a study of blood T cell repertoires in COVID-19. Sequencing was performed with immunoSEQ multiplex PCR; in TCRdb, only in-frame clones are kept and a portion is missing. In the table there are 100,000 to 150,000 clones, over 70% of which are singletons. Sequenced: peripheral blood. Receptors originate from a woman between 50 and 59 years old with acute or convalescent COVID-19.

This chain links TRBV7-2 with TRBJ2-1, with 9 bases aligning to TRBD2. Trimming took 0 bases from V and 8 from J; bases not matched to a gene: 5. This CDR3 has 15 amino acids. Germline-derived CDR1 and CDR2 are SGHTA and FQGNSA. CDR3: CASSLAAGGVDEQFF. For the CDR3, the DNA is TGTGCCAGCAGCTTAGCAGCGGGGGGTGTGGATGAGCAGTTCTTC.

The chain combines TRBV19 with TRBJ1-5; maybe TRBD1 (5 bases). This CDR3 comprises 17 residues. Trimming took 4 bases from V and 2 from J, leaving 18 bases between them. Per germline, CDR1 LNHDA and CDR2 SQIVND (reference sequence). The DNA for the CDR3 is TGTGCCAGTAGTACTCTGGGACTCCGGGGCGGCAATCAGCCCCAGCATTTT. Its protein product is CASSTLGLRGGNQPQHF.

J is TRBJ2-5 and V is TRBV3-1 (or the pseudogene TRBV3-2); 14 bases map to TRBD2. The germline CDR1 and CDR2 sequences are LGHDT and YNNKEL (reference sequence). The CDR3 runs 15 residues. The V segment lost 4 bases and the J segment 4 bases; nucleotides outside the gene matches: 2. The CDR3 nucleotides are TGTGCCAGCAGCCTCGGGACTAGCGGGGGAGAGACCCAGTACTTC. This gives the protein CASSLGTSGGETQYF.

The V gene is TRBV18, the J gene TRBJ2-1; unclear D gene. Trimming cost V 1 base and J 7 bases, with 14 bases left between them. Germline V gives CDR1 KGHSH, CDR2 LQKENI. The CDR3 spans 15 residues. CDR3 region: CASSPQAKARNEQFF. CDR3 nucleotide sequence: TGTGCCAGCTCACCACAAGCGAAAGCAAGGAATGAGCAGTTCTTC.

This chain links TRBV30 with TRBJ2-1, with 10 nucleotides matching TRBD1. Germline V gene lookup returns CDR1 GTSNPN and CDR2 SVGIG (reference sequence). The V segment lost 4 bases and the J segment 7 bases; nucleotides outside the gene matches: 7. The CDR3 loop spans 14 amino acids. The CDR3 spells CAWTPGQGWNEQFF. CDR3 coding DNA: TGTGCCTGGACCCCGGGACAGGGGTGGAATGAGCAGTTCTTC.

This chain connects TRBV11-2 to TRBJ1-6; D gene ambiguous. Looked up from germline, CDR1 is SGHAT and CDR2 is FQNNGV. The CDR3 consists of 16 residues. V was shortened by 5 bases and J by 10 bases, with 21 bases between the two germline ends. The CDR3 sequence is CASSPTDDTLGSPLHF. DNA for the CDR3: TGTGCCAGCAGCCCCACGGATGACACCCTTGGGTCACCCCTCCACTTT.

CDR3 nucleotide sequence: TGTGCCAGCAGCCTTCAGGATAGGTCCTACAATGAGCAGTTCTTC. It specifies CASSLQDRSYNEQFF. This chain uses TRBV5-5 with TRBJ2-1; D uncertain. The CDR3 is 15 residues long. The ends were cut back, 4 bases at V and 1 base at J, with 12 bases in the middle. Germline V lookup: CDR1 SGHKS, CDR2 YYEKEE (reference sequence). Combining the CDR3 with reference TRBV5-5 and TRBJ2-1 gives the whole variable domain DAGVTQSPTHLIKTRGQQVTLRCSPISGHKSVSWYQQVLGQGPQFIFQYYEKEERGRGNFPDRFSARQFPNYSSELNVNALLLGDSALYLCASSLQDRSYNEQFFGPGTRLTVL.

The rearrangement joins TRBV11-3 to TRBJ2-2, with a weak D call TRBD2 (5 bases). The V end lost 2 bases, the J end lost 4 bases, and 11 bases lay between the germline ends. The CDR3 covers 15 residues. Per germline, CDR1 SGHNT and CDR2 YENEEA. DNA for the CDR3: TGTGCCAGCAGCTTAAGTGCGGGTCGCACCGGGGAGCTGTTTTTT. The encoded protein is CASSLSAGRTGELFF. The full variable domain, its missing parts supplied by reference TRBV11-3 and TRBJ2-2, is EAGVVQSPRYKIIEKKQPVAFWCNPISGHNTLYWYLQNLGQGPELLIRYENEEAVDDSQLPKDRFSAERLKGVDSTLKIQPAELGDSAVYLCASSLSAGRTGELFFGEGSRLTVL.

This clone was seen only once. The CDR3 coding sequence is TGCGCCAGCAGCTTGGGGACTAGCGACTACACAGATACGCAGTATTTT. Translating gives CASSLGTSDYTDTQYF. The chain carries TRBV5-1 and TRBJ2-3, with 9 positions matching TRBD2. CDR1 is SGHRS, CDR2 YFSETQ, per germline. The junction had 4 bases not matched to a gene; V was cut back by 0 bases and J by 2 bases. This CDR3 spans 16 amino acids.

V gene TRBV27 combines with J gene TRBJ2-7; D perhaps matches TRBD1 (5 bases). V was clipped by 0 bases and J by 6 bases, with 6 bases between them. The V gene's germline CDR1 is MNHEY and CDR2 SMNVEV (reference sequence). The CDR3 is 12 residues long. CDR3 bases: TGTGCCAGCAGTTTATCAGGGGCCGAGCAGTACTTC. The encoded protein is CASSLSGAEQYF.

The genes are TRBV7-8 and TRBJ1-2; TRBD1 agrees at 8 bases. V was pared by 3 bases and J by 6 bases, with 3 bases of the junction left unmatched. The CDR3 sequence is 13 residues long. CDR1 SGHVS and CDR2 FQNEAQ come from the germline V gene. CDR3 sequence (DNA): TGTGCCAGCAGCTTTCGACAGGGGAATGGCTACACCTTC. Translated, it gives CASSFRQGNGYTF.

Here the CDR3 reads CASSQDYREGLYGYTF. CDR3 bases: TGCGCCAGCAGCCAAGATTACAGGGAAGGTTTGTATGGCTACACCTTC. The V and J genes are TRBV4-1 and TRBJ1-2, with D maybe TRBD1 (6 bases). V gave up 0 bases and J gave up 5 bases, with 16 bases separating them. CDR1 MGHRA and CDR2 YSYEKL come from the germline V gene. The CDR3 loop spans 16 amino acids.

The V call is TRBV20-1, the J call TRBJ2-7; possible D gene TRBD1, 5 bases. The CDR3 extends over 14 amino acids. In germline, CDR1 is DFQATT, CDR2 SNEGSKA (reference sequence). Trimming stripped 3 bases from V and 0 bases from J, with 12 bases between. The CDR3 spells CSASVQGTSYEQYF. DNA of the CDR3: TGCAGTGCTAGTGTCCAGGGAACCTCCTACGAGCAGTACTTC.

The table lists this clone with a count of one. V is TRBV7-2 and J is TRBJ2-1; D uncertain. The germline V gene has CDR1 SGHTA and CDR2 FQGNSA. The length of the CDR3 is 13 residues. With 5 bases removed from V and 4 bases from J, the gap between germline ends came to 9 bases. CDR3 region: CASSPGRYNEQFF. CDR3 DNA: TGTGCCAGCAGCCCCGGTCGGTACAATGAGCAGTTCTTC.